This T cell receptor beta chain was sequenced for a study of blood T cell repertoires in COVID-19. V was shortened by 0 bases and J by 0 bases, with 14 bases between the two germline ends. This CDR3 spans 18 amino acids. Per the original methods: Reference gene primer amplification in the assay estimated nucleated cell counts. The data were produced by immunoSEQ multiplex PCR, yet TCRdb's version contains in-frame clones alone and is incomplete. That table supplies the V and J calls and clone size; D and trimming were determined from the DNA. Of some 140,000 clones in the sample, approximately 84% were seen once.

The V and J genes are TRBV23-1 and TRBJ1-4; D possibly corresponds to TRBD1 (6 bases). TRBV23-1 is designated an ORF whose function remains uncertain. The TCR comes from a human donor in a cohort sampled during active COVID-19. Sequenced material: peripheral blood. CDR3 protein: CASSQSSGGRATNEKLFF. CDR3 nucleotide sequence: TGCGCCAGCAGTCAATCGAGCGGGGGGCGAGCAACTAATGAAAAACTGTTTTTT.